What follows describes a single T cell receptor (beta chain). V gave up 8 bases and J gave up 8 bases; unmatched junction bases: 9. Germline values: CDR1 MRHNA, CDR2 SNTAGT. This CDR3 spans 15 amino acids. The record originates from a study of blood T cell repertoires in COVID-19. Study-level information: There were acute and convalescent COVID-19 samples, and they came from the United States, Italy and Spain. Sources were T cells, B-cell-depleted T cells, or PBMCs; the material itself was cDNA or gDNA.

Authors' processing steps: It was from reference gene primer amplification that nucleated cell counts were estimated. Only in-frame clones appear in the TCRdb table, and some are missing; sequencing was by immunoSEQ multiplex PCR. V, J and clone size were drawn from that table, and D and trimming were deduced from the DNA. The sample includes about 210,000 clones, approximately 85% of them seen just once. The clonotype originates from a woman in her fifties or sixties with active or convalescent COVID-19. The sequenced sample was peripheral blood. The rearrangement joins TRBV6-4 to TRBJ2-1; TRBD2 matches at 13 bases. This CDR3 is CASAGLAGEVDEQFF. The CDR3 DNA sequence: TGTGCCAGCGCCGGACTAGCGGGAGAGGTCGATGAGCAGTTCTTC.